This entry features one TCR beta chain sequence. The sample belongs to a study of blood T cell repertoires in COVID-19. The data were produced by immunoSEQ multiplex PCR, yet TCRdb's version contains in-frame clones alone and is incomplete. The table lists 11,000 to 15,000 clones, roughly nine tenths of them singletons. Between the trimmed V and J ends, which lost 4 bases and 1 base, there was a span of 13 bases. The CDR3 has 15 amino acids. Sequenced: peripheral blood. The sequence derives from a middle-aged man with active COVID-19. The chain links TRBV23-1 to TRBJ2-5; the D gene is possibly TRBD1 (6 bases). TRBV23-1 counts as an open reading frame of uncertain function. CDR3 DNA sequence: TGCGCCAGCAGTCTCACCCGGGACACCCAAGAGACCCAGTACTTC. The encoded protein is CASSLTRDTQETQYF.